These 26 T cell receptor beta chains came from one sample sequenced in a study of blood T cell repertoires in COVID-19. Assay: immunoSEQ multiplex PCR; the TCRdb copy retains only in-frame clones and omits some. The sample holds under 350,000 clones, approximately 85% seen once. Material: peripheral blood. These receptors originate from a woman in her sixties or seventies with acute or convalescent COVID-19.

The chain is built from TRBV7-9 and TRBJ1-2, with D uncertain. Trimming cost V 5 bases and J 0 bases, with 16 bases left between them. Germline V gene lookup returns CDR1 SEHNR and CDR2 FQNEAQ (reference sequence). CDR3 size: 16 residues. The CDR3 DNA is TGTGCCAGCAGCCATTCTCTCAGGCTGACTAACTATGGCTACACCTTC. Its translation is CASSHSLRLTNYGYTF.

The rearrangement joins TRBV9 to TRBJ2-1, with D maybe TRBD2 (6 bases). With 7 bases removed from V and 0 bases from J, the gap between germline ends came to 17 bases. The CDR3 covers 16 residues. CDR1 SGDLS and CDR2 YYNGEE come from the germline V gene. As DNA, the CDR3 is TGTGCCAGCTCGGAGGGAAGAGTCAGCTCCTACAATGAGCAGTTCTTC. This codes for CASSEGRVSSYNEQFF.

This clone was observed once. The chain joins TRBV2 to TRBJ1-5; TRBD1 might be the D (5 bases). CDR1 and CDR2 from the germline V gene are SNHLY and FYNNEI. The V end was cut by 2 bases, the J end by 3 bases, with 8 bases between. The CDR3 length is 14 residues. The CDR3 coding sequence is TGTGCCAGCAGTGAATTCAGGGTCAATCAGCCCCAGCATTTT. Amino acids: CASSEFRVNQPQHF.

The chain uses TRBV20-1 and TRBJ2-5; the D is unclear. This CDR3 region has 11 residues. In germline, CDR1 is DFQATT, CDR2 SNEGSKA (reference sequence). V lost 6 bases and J lost 3, with 8 bases in between. CDR3 in amino acids: CSADSEETQYF. The CDR3 bases are TGCAGTGCCGACTCTGAAGAGACCCAGTACTTC.

The rearrangement links TRBV12-5 to TRBJ2-2; 7 nucleotides align to TRBD1. The CDR3 extends over 18 amino acids. Germline lookup yields CDR1 LGHNT and CDR2 FRNRAP. The ends lost 6 bases at V and 3 bases at J; junction bases unmatched: 16. CDR3 nucleotide sequence: TGTGCTAGTGGCAGAAACAGGGGAACCAGGCTTGACACCGGGGAGCTGTTTTTT. Protein sequence: CASGRNRGTRLDTGELFF.

The chain is built from TRBV4-1 and TRBJ2-1; 12 nucleotides match TRBD2. The CDR3 runs to 16 residues. Germline V CDR1 and CDR2: MGHRA, YSYEKL. With 2 bases clipped from V and 9 bases from J, the junction kept 8 bases outside the gene matches. The DNA of the CDR3 is TGCGCCAGCAGCCAACCGACTAGCGGGGGCTTGGTTGAGCAGTTCTTC. This translates into CASSQPTSGGLVEQFF.

This chain connects TRBV20-1 to TRBJ2-4; D gene ambiguous. The ends were cut back, 3 bases at V and 5 bases at J, with 17 bases in the middle. CDR3 size: 15 residues. Germline V lookup: CDR1 DFQATT, CDR2 SNEGSKA (reference sequence). CDR3: CSASANSPGQNIQYF. As DNA, the CDR3 is TGCAGTGCTAGTGCAAACAGCCCCGGCCAAAACATTCAGTACTTC.

The CDR3 coding sequence is TGCAGCGGGGGGTCAGGGGTATACAATGAGCAGTTCTTC. Its protein is CSGGSGVYNEQFF. This chain joins TRBV29-1 and TRBJ2-1; a weak D match, TRBD1 (6 bases). Trimming took off 7 bases at V and 4 bases at J, with 14 bases between the two ends. This CDR3 spans 13 amino acids. CDR1 SQVTM and CDR2 ANQGSEA come from the germline V gene.

The gene calls are TRBV14 and TRBJ1-2; no definite D call. Germline CDR1 reads SGHDN; CDR2 reads FVKESK. This CDR3 contains 16 residues. Trimming cost V 5 bases and J 8 bases, with 24 bases left between them. CDR3 nucleotides: TGTGCCAGCAGCGTTCAAGGTGCGGGCGGTTTCAGGGGCTACACCTTC. This codes for CASSVQGAGGFRGYTF.

V gene TRBV5-1 combines with J gene TRBJ1-1; 9 bases line up with TRBD1. This CDR3 contains 14 residues. With 4 bases clipped from V and 7 bases from J, the junction kept 8 bases outside the gene matches. The germline CDR1 and CDR2 sequences are SGHRS and YFSETQ. CDR3 DNA sequence: TGCGCCAGCAGCGCTACAGGGGGCAGGGGTGAAGCTTTCTTT. Encoded protein: CASSATGGRGEAFF.

This chain joins TRBV10-3 and TRBJ1-5, with TRBD1 identical over 10 bases. The germline V gene has CDR1 ENHRY and CDR2 SYGVKD. The CDR3 covers 14 residues. The junction had 7 bases not matched to a gene; V was cut back by 6 bases and J by 8 bases. The CDR3 sequence is CAISPGTGDKPQHF. DNA for the CDR3: TGTGCCATCAGCCCCGGGACAGGGGATAAGCCCCAGCATTTT.

The chain carries TRBV6-5 and TRBJ1-1; D perhaps matches TRBD1 (5 bases). The V end lost 5 bases, the J end lost 0 bases, and 13 bases lay between the germline ends. CDR1 MNHEY and CDR2 SVGAGI come from the germline V gene. The CDR3 loop spans 15 amino acids. The CDR3 DNA sequence: TGTGCCAGCAGTAGGAGCTTGGGGCTGAACACTGAAGCTTTCTTT. Amino acid sequence: CASSRSLGLNTEAFF.

The V gene is TRBV11-3, the J gene TRBJ1-2; TRBD1 is a possible D gene (5 bases). CDR3 length equals 14 residues. Germline CDR1 reads SGHNT; CDR2 reads YENEEA. The ends were cut back, 5 bases at V and 8 bases at J, with 18 bases in the middle. CDR3 DNA: TGTGCCAGCAGCCGTCCCGGGGGACGCGGGGGCTACACCTTC. Protein sequence: CASSRPGGRGGYTF.

This clone was seen only a few times. V gene TRBV3-1 (or the pseudogene TRBV3-2) combines with J gene TRBJ1-6, with 7 bases lining up with TRBD1. This CDR3 region has 15 residues. V dropped 2 bases and J dropped 5; count of bases not matched to a gene: 3. In germline, CDR1 is LGHDT, CDR2 YNNKEL (reference sequence). The CDR3: CASSQRGTDNSPLHF. In DNA, the CDR3 is TGTGCCAGCAGCCAACGAGGGACAGATAATTCACCCCTCCACTTT.

The V and J genes are TRBV21-1 and TRBJ2-3; TRBD2 reflects the table's D call only, with no check against the DNA. TRBV21-1 constitutes a pseudogene. The CDR3 has 16 amino acids. CDR3 in DNA: TGTGCCAGCAGCAGGGGCGGGGGGCCCTCCACAGATACGCAGTATTTT. Its protein product is CASSRGGGPSTDTQYF.

This chain links TRBV7-8 with TRBJ2-3; 7 bases agree with TRBD2. CDR3 length: 17 residues. Per the germline V gene, CDR1 is SGHVS and CDR2 is FQNEAQ. Trimming removed 4 bases from V and 0 bases from J; junction bases left unmatched: 10. The CDR3 coding sequence is TGTGCCAGCAGCTACCCGAGTCGGCGGGGGAGCACAGATACGCAGTATTTT. Amino acid sequence: CASSYPSRRGSTDTQYF.

The chain employs TRBV6-5 and TRBJ2-5, with TRBD1 as a possible D gene (5 bases). There are 15 residues in the CDR3. Germline CDR1 reads MNHEY; CDR2 reads SVGAGI. The ends were cut back, 7 bases at V and 0 bases at J, with 15 bases in the middle. The CDR3 bases are TGTGCCAGCACCCCCCCGCAGGGCTACCAAGAGACCCAGTACTTC. This codes for CASTPPQGYQETQYF.

This clone was recorded only once. The V gene is TRBV30, the J gene TRBJ1-2; 11 nucleotides line up with TRBD1. CDR3 length equals 16 residues. Germline V lookup: CDR1 GTSNPN, CDR2 SVGIG (reference sequence). After removal of 0 bases from V and 4 bases from J, the junction contained 7 bases not matched to a gene. DNA of the CDR3: TGTGCCTGGAGTGTACCTCGGACAGGGGGCGGCTATGGCTACACCTTC. It is translated as CAWSVPRTGGGYGYTF.

This clone was detected a few times. The chain is built from TRBV9 and TRBJ2-1; 8 bases line up with TRBD1. With 2 bases clipped from V and 8 bases from J, the junction kept 12 bases outside the gene matches. CDR1 SGDLS and CDR2 YYNGEE come from the germline V gene. The CDR3 runs 16 residues. This CDR3 is CASSVGQGMGHDEQFF. CDR3 DNA sequence: TGTGCCAGCAGCGTCGGACAGGGTATGGGTCATGATGAGCAGTTCTTC. Supplemented by reference TRBV9 and TRBJ2-1, the full variable domain reads DSGVTQTPKHLITATGQRVTLRCSPRSGDLSVYWYQQSLDQGLQFLIQYYNGEERAKGNILERFSAQQFPDLHSELNLSSLELGDSALYFCASSVGQGMGHDEQFFGPGTRLTVL.

The CDR3 is CASRGQGSQPQHF. CDR3 bases: TGTGCCAGCAGAGGGCAGGGAAGTCAGCCCCAGCATTTT. This chain uses TRBV6-6 with TRBJ1-5; D is perhaps TRBD1 (5 bases). Trimming pared 6 bases from V and 6 bases from J, leaving 12 bases between. The CDR3 contains 13 residues. Germline values: CDR1 MNHNY, CDR2 SVGAGI (reference sequence).

This chain connects TRBV7-9 to TRBJ2-1, with D perhaps TRBD2 (6 bases). The CDR3 spans 15 residues. Trimming shortened V by 0 bases and J by 3 bases, and 9 bases separated the two germline ends. Germline CDR1 SEHNR, CDR2 FQNEAQ (reference sequence). For the CDR3, the DNA is TGTGCCAGCAGCTTAGCGGCGGGAAACTACAATGAGCAGTTCTTC. Translation gives CASSLAAGNYNEQFF.

The V gene is TRBV5-4, the J gene TRBJ1-3; D not resolved. V lost 0 bases, J lost 2 bases, and 15 bases lay in between. The CDR3 spans 17 residues. CDR1 is SGHNT, CDR2 YYREEE, per germline (reference sequence). The CDR3, as DNA: TGTGCCAGCAGCTTGGCCTGGCGGAGGGCAGCTGGAAACACCATATATTTT. This gives the protein CASSLAWRRAAGNTIYF.

This rearrangement joins TRBV3-1 (or the pseudogene TRBV3-2) to TRBJ1-1; D possibly corresponds to TRBD1 (5 bases). There are 16 residues in the CDR3. Trimming removed 4 bases at V and 4 bases at J, with 19 bases between. Per the germline V gene, CDR1 is LGHDT and CDR2 is YNNKEL (reference sequence). The CDR3: CASSRRAWGEGTEAFF. DNA for the CDR3: TGTGCCAGCAGCCGACGAGCTTGGGGGGAAGGCACTGAAGCTTTCTTT.

The V and J genes are TRBV19 and TRBJ1-4; 8 nucleotides match TRBD1. Trimming cost V 5 bases and J 6 bases; bases outside gene matches: 8. CDR1 and CDR2 (germline): LNHDA, SQIVND (reference sequence). This CDR3 is 15 amino acids long. The CDR3 loop is CASSSSGQAYEKLFF. CDR3 coding DNA: TGTGCCAGTAGTTCCTCGGGACAGGCGTATGAAAAACTGTTTTTT.

V is TRBV6-5 and J is TRBJ1-2, with 8 positions matching TRBD1. V shed 0 bases, J shed 7 bases, and the junction held 7 bases outside the gene matches. CDR3 length: 15 residues. Germline CDR1 MNHEY, CDR2 SVGAGI. CDR3 sequence reads: CASSYSTQGAGGYTF. The CDR3 coding sequence is TGTGCCAGCAGTTACTCGACGCAGGGGGCTGGTGGCTACACCTTC.

The V and J genes are TRBV15 and TRBJ2-1; 7 bases are a match to TRBD1. This CDR3 has 17 amino acids. With 3 bases clipped from V and 7 bases from J, the junction kept 15 bases outside the gene matches. CDR1 is LNHNV and CDR2 is YYDKDF in the germline V gene (reference sequence). The CDR3 DNA is TGTGCCACCAGCAGCGGAAACAGGGGATCCATACGGAATGAGCAGTTCTTC. Translated, it gives CATSSGNRGSIRNEQFF.